A selection of T cell receptor beta chains follows, all from one sample in a study of blood T cell repertoires in COVID-19. The repertoire was sequenced with immunoSEQ multiplex PCR; TCRdb's copy has only in-frame clones and lacks some. The sample shows fewer than 35,000 clones, roughly 82% of them seen only once. Sequencing input: peripheral blood. Source of these receptors: a man aged 80 or over with active or convalescent COVID-19. Each CDR3 is given with its conserved first and last residue. D genes are given only for firm matches. The listing skips clone size in some rows; elsewhere it reads once, few, many or a size class.

v_gene	j_gene	d_gene	abundance	CDR3aa
TRBV7-2	TRBJ1-6	TRBD1	-	CASSANRGLNSPLHF
TRBV7-8	TRBJ2-2	-	-	CASSLATQGTGELFF
TRBV5-1	TRBJ1-4	-	-	CASRETNEKLFF
TRBV5-4	TRBJ2-5	TRBD1	once	CASSFTTGGDQETQYF
TRBV19	TRBJ1-6	-	few	CASKFEQNNSPLHF
TRBV10-3	TRBJ2-1	-	-	CAISEDNNEQFF
TRBV10-2	TRBJ1-1	-	-	CASSPPTRTEAFF
TRBV19	TRBJ1-1	TRBD1	-	CATRRIRQGADTEAFF
TRBV28	TRBJ2-7	-	few	CASSLAGDKGEYF
TRBV11-2	TRBJ1-3	-	-	CASRPTTGRHGNTIYF